These 6 T cell receptor beta chains share one sample of origin, sequenced in a study of response to subunit inactivated influenza vaccine. TCRdb analysed the RT-PCR reads with MiXCR anew, one entry per CDR3 protein. The table shows around 530,000 distinct CDR3 sequences, with around 11% occurring only once. This specimen was PBMCs from blood, taken on the day of vaccination. These receptors came from a man aged 45-65 years who received an inactivated influenza vaccine.

This chain connects TRBV7-9 to TRBJ2-3; 9 positions match TRBD2. CDR1 and CDR2 (germline): SEHNR, FQNEAQ (reference sequence). V shed 8 bases, J shed 2 bases, and the junction held 11 bases outside the gene matches. The CDR3 totals 16 residues. CDR3 protein: CASGKSAGGPTDTQYF. The DNA for the CDR3 is TGTGCCAGCGGAAAGAGCGCGGGAGGGCCCACAGATACGCAGTATTTT.

This clonotype occurred a few times. This chain connects TRBV20-1 to TRBJ2-1; D not certain. V gave up 2 bases and J gave up 6 bases, with 14 bases separating them. There are 14 residues in the CDR3. Germline CDR1 DFQATT, CDR2 SNEGSKA (reference sequence). The CDR3 region is CSARPEQIPNEQFF. In nucleotides, the CDR3 is TGCAGTGCTAGACCGGAGCAAATACCCAATGAGCAGTTCTTC.

The V call is TRBV28, the J call TRBJ1-1; no clear D. Trimming left V 5 bases short and J 0 bases short, with 10 bases between. There are 14 residues in the CDR3. CDR1 MDHEN and CDR2 SYDVKM come from the germline V gene. The CDR3 DNA is TGTGCCAGCAGTCCCCCGGAGCTGAACACTGAAGCTTTCTTT. Residues: CASSPPELNTEAFF.

The chain employs TRBV7-9 and TRBJ2-5, with TRBD2 matching 12 bases. The germline gives CDR1 SEHNR, CDR2 FQNEAQ (reference sequence). This CDR3 comprises 16 residues. V shed 1 base and J 6 bases; nucleotides not matched to a gene: 6. The CDR3 DNA is TGTGCCAGCAGCTTAGGATCTAGCGGGGGGGCGCAGACCCAGTACTTC. Encoded protein: CASSLGSSGGAQTQYF.

This clonotype was detected a few times. The J gene is TRBJ2-1, the V gene TRBV9, with D possibly being TRBD2 (6 bases). Per the germline V gene, CDR1 is SGDLS and CDR2 is YYNGEE. V shed 0 bases and J shed 9 bases, with 7 bases lying between them. The length of the CDR3 is 12 residues. CDR3 region: CASSVGRGEQFF. In nucleotides, the CDR3 is TGTGCCAGCAGCGTAGGGCGGGGTGAGCAGTTCTTC. Combining the CDR3 with reference TRBV9 and TRBJ2-1 gives the whole variable domain DSGVTQTPKHLITATGQRVTLRCSPRSGDLSVYWYQQSLDQGLQFLIQYYNGEERAKGNILERFSAQQFPDLHSELNLSSLELGDSALYFCASSVGRGEQFFGPGTRLTVL.

This clonotype was counted a few times. The chain is built from TRBV12-3 or TRBV12-4 and TRBJ2-2; D ambiguous. V lost 1 base, J lost 0 bases, and 6 bases lay in between. This CDR3 has 15 amino acids. CDR3 sequence (DNA): TGTGCCAGCAGTTTAGTGACCGCGAACACCGGGGAGCTGTTTTTT. The encoded protein is CASSLVTANTGELFF.